Detailed here is one T cell receptor (beta chain). Which antigen it targets is not known. No base-level quality is on record; no much larger clone is a single base apart. The data derive from a study of T cell responses to AZD1222 COVID-19 vaccine (dated by TCRdb to about 2021). With regard to the full study: TCR sequencing covered fewer than 250 trial participants: 200 to 210 given two doses of AZD1222 and about 26 given two doses of MenACWY control vaccine. Trial participants were enrolled by age into 18-55, 56-69 and 70-plus year subgroups, with approximately 160, 26 and 62 TCR-sequenced participants respectively.

Broad study findings and their caveats: Reportedly, close to half of the unique spike-specific TCRs recognized epitopes lying outside the regions that are mutated in the B.1.351 and B.1.1.7 variants. In the small 56-69-year group, the increase in depth fell short of significance, most likely because of low power. The vaccine-associated CD4 TCRs covered the entire spike protein, and the dominant responses fell in regions 160-218 and 743-854. A significant rise in spike-specific TCR breadth and depth was observed after two AZD1222 doses relative to day 0 and relative to MenACWY recipients. Most participants were white British and females outnumbered males, and the authors suggested that clonal diversity may have been underestimated. Because no samples from the day 14 peak response were available, repertoires could be characterized only after the peak T cell response. Conclusions about previously exposed vaccinees were limited because only six or seven AZD1222 recipients were SARS-CoV-2 seropositive at baseline.

The time point label, as the study defines it: about 28 days (+/-7) after the second vaccine dose. AZD1222 recipients whose second dose came at about 4 weeks and those whose second dose came at about 12 weeks were combined into one group, since spike-specific TCR depth and breadth did not differ between the two schedules. Vaccinee samples came from UK trials COV001 and COV002, including a single-blind randomized controlled phase 2/3 trial of AZD1222 (ChAdOx1 nCoV-19) in healthy adults. For TCRbeta chain sequencing, PBMC samples from trial participants were taken at day 0 and at day 28 after the second dose. The CDR3 regions of human TCRbeta chains were analyzed by immunosequencing. The published analysis was carried out like this. TCRs in the repertoires were compared against a reference library of SARS-CoV-2-specific TCRs that had been generated with the MIRA antigen-specificity platform. Breadth was defined as the fraction of unique TCRs that were SARS-CoV-2-associated. Depth was defined as the fraction of total T cells that were SARS-CoV-2-associated. Using the MIRA data, each spike-specific TCR was mapped to the spike region that the TCR reacts to and placed in a CD4 or CD8 class. Log10-transformed breadth and depth values were compared by one-way ANOVA with Sidak's multiple comparisons tests. TCRdb carries this immuneACCESS record with in-frame sequences only. Its versions omit some clonotypes, under half of them owing to an unresolved V gene in the studies checked, with the rest unexplained. D and trimming come from the DNA, and the V and J calls and clone size come from that table. For this sample there are 100,000 to 140,000 clones; approximately 90% appear just once. Around 4.5% of the sample is held by the ten biggest clonotypes.

The germline V gene sets CDR1 to MGHRA and CDR2 to YSYEKL. The CDR3 starts with the cysteine, ends with the phenylalanine, and has 17 residues. CDR3 DNA is the only sequence kept; it has 51 bases, read in frame from the first base. V drops 2 bases and J drops 0 bases, leaving 14 bases in between. The chain is made from TRBV4-1 and TRBJ2-1, with the D call tentatively TRBD1 or TRBD2, each fitting 5 bases. This sequence originates from an adult who received the AZD1222 COVID-19 vaccine. The sequences come from peripheral blood, collected 28 days after the second AZD1222 dose. The CDR3 reads as follows: CASSQLVLGRSYNEQFF. The DNA sequence is as follows: TGCGCCAGCAGCCAATTGGTTTTGGGACGCTCCTACAATGAGCAGTTCTTC.